A single sample is the source of the 6 T cell receptor beta chains below, sequenced in a study of cytomegalovirus exposure and HLA in healthy donors. Researchers ran the PCR with 60 Vbeta and 13 Jbeta primers. Method: immunoSEQ multiplex PCR; TCRdb's copy keeps in-frame clones and lacks some. The data contain tens of thousands of clones, roughly four fifths of them singletons. Sequenced: PBMCs. The receptors here all came from a man aged 30 to 39 in good health and CMV-seropositive.

The V call is TRBV5-4, the J call TRBJ2-1, with TRBD2 matching 8 bases. CDR1 and CDR2 (germline): SGHNT, YYREEE (reference sequence). J lost 0 bases, V lost 4 bases, and 3 bases had no gene match. CDR3 size: 15 residues. The CDR3 nucleotides read TGTGCCAGCAGCCCGGGGGGGGACTCCTACAATGAGCAGTTCTTC. This sequence encodes CASSPGGDSYNEQFF.

This clone was counted once. This CDR3 reads CASTPPGRYRETQYF. CDR3 DNA sequence: TGTGCCAGCACCCCACCTGGGAGGTACCGGGAGACCCAGTACTTC. The chain recombines TRBV6-5 with TRBJ2-5, with a possible D match to TRBD2 (6 bases). Germline assignment: CDR1 MNHEY and CDR2 SVGAGI. V lost 7 bases, J lost 5 bases, and 20 bases lay in between. This CDR3 has 15 residues.

V gene TRBV2 combines with J gene TRBJ2-5; 8 bases are a match to TRBD2. Germline loops: CDR1 SNHLY, CDR2 FYNNEI. J gave up 5 bases and V 8 bases, and 13 bases lay outside the gene matches. The CDR3 loop spans 15 amino acids. The chain's CDR3 is CASWSFERELETQYF. CDR3 coding DNA: TGTGCCAGCTGGTCGTTCGAGCGGGAGTTGGAGACCCAGTACTTC.

The CDR3 coding sequence is TGTGCCAGCAGTAGTCGACGGGGGTTGACTGAAGCTTTCTTT. Its protein product is CASSSRRGLTEAFF. This chain connects TRBV27 to TRBJ1-1, with a tentative D call TRBD1 (5 bases). The CDR3 extends over 14 amino acids. Germline V gene data show CDR1 as MNHEY and CDR2 as SMNVEV (reference sequence). Between the trimmed V and J ends, which lost 5 bases and 5 bases, there was a span of 15 bases.

The V and J genes are TRBV13 and TRBJ2-6; TRBD2 matches 13 bases. The length of the CDR3 is 18 residues. From germline, CDR1 is PRHDT and CDR2 FYEKMQ (reference sequence). After removal of 5 bases from V and 2 bases from J, the junction contained 6 bases not matched to a gene. CDR3 sequence (DNA): TGTGCCAGCAGCCTCCAACTAGCGGGAGGGCCTGGGGCCAACGTCCTGACTTTC. This sequence encodes CASSLQLAGGPGANVLTF.

The sample holds one count of this clone. The chain employs TRBV14 and TRBJ1-4; D gene ambiguous. The CDR3 totals 13 residues. Germline assignment: CDR1 SGHDN and CDR2 FVKESK. V gave up 4 bases and J gave up 6 bases, with 9 bases separating them. The CDR3 region has the DNA TGTGCCAGCAGCCGTCACAGCTATGAAAAACTGTTTTTT. It is translated as CASSRHSYEKLFF.